This record concerns one T cell receptor (beta chain) sequence. What it recognizes is unknown. The V gene's germline CDR1 is SNHLY and CDR2 FYNNEI. V was pared by 3 bases and J by 9 bases, with 15 bases between. This CDR3 contains 14 residues. PCR was performed using 60 Vbeta and 13 Jbeta primers. The table came from immunoSEQ multiplex PCR; TCRdb's copy has only in-frame clones and leaves some out. The sample shows fewer than 250,000 clones, approximately 80% of them seen only once. The source of the sample is a study of cytomegalovirus exposure and HLA in healthy donors. Findings of the study overall: The classifier was said to identify cytomegalovirus status with high specificity and sensitivity.

Material: PBMCs. The chain joins TRBV2 to TRBJ1-5; a weak D match, TRBD1 (5 bases). This clonotype was obtained from a young man in good health and CMV-seronegative. CDR3 coding DNA: TGTGCCAGCAGTGATGGGGCAGCCGTAGGGCCCCAGCATTTT. Its protein product is CASSDGAAVGPQHF.